This T cell receptor beta chain was recovered during a study of T cells in Graves' hyperthyroidism and ophthalmopathy. Amplification of TCR beta CDR3 regions used RNA as the template. Carried out on the TCR CDR3, a first-round RT-PCR used the HTBI primer set. TCRdb re-called the multiplex PCR reads with MiXCR, one entry per CDR3 protein. This sample has 350,000 to 450,000 distinct CDR3 sequences, with about a sixth found just once. There are many counts of this clonotype. Lactation, pregnancy, other autoimmune disease or uncontrolled infection excluded patients. For the diagnoses, clinical symptoms, serum thyroxine and TRAb, thyroid ultrasound and orbital computed tomography were used. Trimming removed 2 bases from V and 3 bases from J, with 14 bases in between. CDR3 size: 16 residues. Germline lookup yields CDR1 MNHEY and CDR2 SMNVEV (reference sequence).

The chain joins TRBV27 to TRBJ2-1, with D tentatively TRBD1 (5 bases). This clonotype was obtained from a woman under 40 with Graves' hyperthyroidism that later progressed to Graves' ophthalmopathy. Sequenced material: blood. CDR3 nucleotides: TGTGCCAGCAGTTTAAGGGGATTTGATGTCTACAATGAGCAGTTCTTC. Translation: CASSLRGFDVYNEQFF.